These 21 T cell receptor beta chains originate from one sample sequenced in a study of T cell clonotyping in hematopoietic cell transplantation. Profiling relied on immunoSEQ multiplex PCR, and the TCRdb table lists in-frame clones only, not all of them. This sample has about 5,900 clones; just over 90% occur once, and the top ten carry around two fifths. The sequencing here drew on peripheral blood mononuclear cells, taken 100 days after allogeneic stem cell transplant. These receptors all stem from a female patient in her 50s who had an allogeneic stem cell transplant from a related donor, so the T cells may come from the graft donor. Some clones in this sample may be carry-over from other donors' samples.

The chain carries TRBV27 and TRBJ1-2; D perhaps matches TRBD1 (6 bases). CDR3 size: 15 residues. CDR1 and CDR2 from the germline V gene are MNHEY and SMNVEV (reference sequence). V was pared by 7 bases and J by 4 bases, with 19 bases between. This chain's CDR3 is CASTVSGGESYGYTF. In DNA form, the CDR3 reads TGTGCCAGCACTGTTTCGGGGGGCGAAAGCTATGGCTACACCTTC.

The chain combines TRBV27 with TRBJ2-2; the match to TRBD2 covers 9 bases. Trimming took 2 bases from V and 2 from J; bases not matched to a gene: 6. This CDR3 comprises 17 residues. From germline, CDR1 is MNHEY and CDR2 SMNVEV (reference sequence). The CDR3 sequence: CASSLKPAGGNTGELFF. CDR3 in DNA: TGTGCCAGCAGTTTAAAGCCAGCGGGGGGCAACACCGGGGAGCTGTTTTTT.

The DNA for the CDR3 is TGTGCCAGCAGCTTAGCGGGGGGGACCTACGAGCAGTACTTC. As protein: CASSLAGGTYEQYF. The rearrangement links TRBV7-9 to TRBJ2-7, with TRBD2 identical over 7 bases. From germline, CDR1 is SEHNR and CDR2 FQNEAQ (reference sequence). Losses at the gene ends were 0 bases for V and 2 bases for J; bases not matched to a gene: 1. This CDR3 spans 14 amino acids.

The rearrangement links TRBV7-3 to TRBJ1-1; a weak D match, TRBD1 (6 bases). V lost 5 bases and J 2 bases, leaving 9 bases between the germline ends. Germline CDR1 is SGHTA and CDR2 is FQGTGA. CDR3 size: 13 residues. CDR3 coding DNA: TGTGCCAGCAGCACGGGACATAACACTGAAGCTTTCTTT. Its translation: CASSTGHNTEAFF.

Here the CDR3 DNA reads TGCAGCGTTGAAGGAGGGGAGGGAATCACAGATACGCAGTATTTT. As protein: CSVEGGEGITDTQYF. V gene TRBV29-1 combines with J gene TRBJ2-3, with 7 bases fitting TRBD2. The germline gives CDR1 SQVTM, CDR2 ANQGSEA. V lost 1 base to trimming and J lost 2 bases; unmatched junction nucleotides: 6. This CDR3 region has 15 residues.

The chain combines TRBV5-1 with TRBJ1-1; D remains ambiguous. Germline values: CDR1 SGHRS, CDR2 YFSETQ. CDR3 size: 13 residues. Between the trimmed V and J ends, which lost 3 bases and 2 bases, there was a span of 8 bases. CDR3 bases: TGCGCCAGCAGCTCGCAAATAAACACTGAAGCTTTCTTT. This translates into CASSSQINTEAFF.

The chain combines TRBV6-5 with TRBJ1-1, with a tentative D call TRBD1 (6 bases). The CDR3 sequence is 13 residues long. V lost 6 bases, J lost 8 bases, and 16 bases lay in between. In germline, CDR1 is MNHEY, CDR2 SVGAGI. CDR3 region: CASRVDRGSEAFF. The DNA for the CDR3 is TGTGCCAGCAGGGTAGATAGGGGGTCGGAAGCTTTCTTT.

The chain carries TRBV6-5 and TRBJ1-3; D may be TRBD1 (5 bases). The ends were cut back, 10 bases at V and 7 bases at J, with 17 bases in the middle. From germline, CDR1 is MNHEY and CDR2 SVGAGI. This CDR3 has 13 amino acids. In DNA, the CDR3 is TGTGCCACTACGTGGGGCCTCGGGAACACCATATATTTT. Translation: CATTWGLGNTIYF.

This clone came up a few times. This chain connects TRBV7-2 to TRBJ1-2; the D is unclear. V lost 4 bases, J lost 1 base, and 7 bases lay in between. The germline V gene has CDR1 SGHTA and CDR2 FQGNSA. The CDR3 is made up of 13 amino acids. As DNA, the CDR3 is TGTGCCAGCAGCTCGCAGATTAACTATGGCTACACCTTC. It encodes CASSSQINYGYTF.

This chain links TRBV28 with TRBJ1-4; 8 bases are shared with TRBD1. V gave up 6 bases and J gave up 0 bases; unmatched junction bases: 9. The germline V gene encodes CDR1 MDHEN and CDR2 SYDVKM. The CDR3 is made up of 17 amino acids. The CDR3 spells CASRAGTGISTNEKLFF. In nucleotides, the CDR3 is TGTGCCAGCAGAGCCGGGACAGGCATCTCAACTAATGAAAAACTGTTTTTT. Full variable domain (remainder filled in from reference TRBV28 and TRBJ1-4): DVKVTQSSRYLVKRTGEKVFLECVQDMDHENMFWYRQDPGLGLRLIYFSYDVKMKEKGDIPEGYSVSREKKERFSLILESASTNQTSMYLCASRAGTGISTNEKLFFGSGTQLSVL.

V usage is TRBV6-5 and J usage is TRBJ2-1, with 7 positions matching TRBD2. Germline V gene lookup returns CDR1 MNHEY and CDR2 SVGAGI. Germline trimming cut 5 bases from V and 9 bases from J; bases unmatched to any gene: 7. The CDR3 totals 13 residues. The CDR3 here is CASSAGVRLEQFF. As DNA, the CDR3 is TGTGCCAGCAGTGCGGGAGTACGGCTTGAGCAGTTCTTC.

Worth noting for this clone: At one boundary the junction diverges from the germline segment, which might be a read error. The rearrangement links TRBV19 to TRBJ1-2; 11 nucleotides line up with TRBD1. CDR3 size: 13 residues. Germline-derived CDR1 and CDR2 are LNHDA and SQIVND (reference sequence). The CDR3 DNA follows: TGTGCCAATAGTATGGGACAGGGGGATGGCTACACCTTC. It encodes CANSMGQGDGYTF.

This sequence joins TRBV6-4 and TRBJ2-2, with TRBD2 as a possible D gene (6 bases). This CDR3 spans 15 amino acids. CDR1 and CDR2 from the germline V gene are MRHNA and SNTAGT. V dropped 5 bases and J dropped 4 bases, with 14 bases sitting between them. The CDR3 region has the DNA TGTGCCAGCAGTATAGCGGACGGGGGCACCGGGGAGCTGTTTTTT. This codes for CASSIADGGTGELFF.

V gene TRBV11-2 combines with J gene TRBJ2-7; possible D gene TRBD2, 6 bases. The germline V and J ends were trimmed by 5 bases and 6 bases, with 20 bases remaining between them. CDR1 and CDR2 (germline): SGHAT, FQNNGV. The CDR3 is made up of 15 amino acids. As DNA, the CDR3 is TGTGCCAGCAGCCTAACGCGGGTCGGGAGTGGCGAGCAGTACTTC. It codes for CASSLTRVGSGEQYF.

V usage is TRBV5-1 and J usage is TRBJ1-1, with 8 bases aligning to TRBD1. The germline V gene encodes CDR1 SGHRS and CDR2 YFSETQ. The CDR3 has 15 amino acids. Trimming at V came to 7 bases and at J to 0 bases, leaving 8 bases not matched to a gene. The CDR3 spells CASGARDRLNTEAFF. The CDR3 region has the DNA TGCGCCAGCGGAGCGAGGGACAGGCTGAACACTGAAGCTTTCTTT.

V usage is TRBV19 and J usage is TRBJ2-7, with D possibly being TRBD1 (6 bases). This CDR3 is 15 amino acids long. The V end lost 5 bases, the J end lost 2 bases, and 16 bases lay between the germline ends. Germline CDR1 and CDR2: LNHDA and SQIVND (reference sequence). CDR3 sequence (DNA): TGTGCCAGTAGTGTTATCTTGGACAGTACCTACGAGCAGTACTTC. Protein product: CASSVILDSTYEQYF. Full variable domain (missing parts from reference TRBV19 and TRBJ2-7): DGGITQSPKYLFRKEGQNVTLSCEQNLNHDAMYWYRQDPGQGLRLIYYSQIVNDFQKGDIAEGYSVSREKKESFPLTVTSAQKNPTAFYLCASSVILDSTYEQYFGPGTRLTVT.

The chain is built from TRBV19 and TRBJ2-5, with 16 bases identical to TRBD2. The CDR3 consists of 19 residues. Germline trimming cut 3 bases from V and 4 bases from J; bases unmatched to any gene: 11. Germline V gives CDR1 LNHDA, CDR2 SQIVND (reference sequence). The CDR3 region is CASSMYGTSGGGPRETQYF. The CDR3 DNA follows: TGTGCCAGTAGTATGTATGGGACTAGCGGGGGGGGTCCGAGAGAGACCCAGTACTTC. The full variable domain, with the rest looked up from reference TRBV19 and TRBJ2-5, is DGGITQSPKYLFRKEGQNVTLSCEQNLNHDAMYWYRQDPGQGLRLIYYSQIVNDFQKGDIAEGYSVSREKKESFPLTVTSAQKNPTAFYLCASSMYGTSGGGPRETQYFGPGTRLLVL.

The chain couples TRBV30 to TRBJ2-5; TRBD1 matches 9 bases. In germline, CDR1 is GTSNPN, CDR2 SVGIG (reference sequence). Trimming cost V 0 bases and J 5 bases; bases outside gene matches: 4. This CDR3 has 14 amino acids. The CDR3 loop reads CAWSVVGQGETQYF. DNA of the CDR3: TGTGCCTGGAGTGTAGTAGGACAGGGGGAGACCCAGTACTTC.

The genes are TRBV5-4 and TRBJ2-5; 11 bases match TRBD2. Germline CDR1 and CDR2: SGHNT and YYREEE (reference sequence). V lost 4 bases, J lost 5 bases, and 10 bases stayed unmatched. The CDR3 is made up of 16 amino acids. The DNA for the CDR3 is TGTGCCAGCAGCGTGACTAGCGGGGTATATGCGGAGACCCAGTACTTC. This sequence encodes CASSVTSGVYAETQYF.

The chain is built from TRBV16 and TRBJ2-2; D may be TRBD1 (6 bases). Germline V gives CDR1 KGHSY, CDR2 FQNENV. The CDR3 consists of 15 residues. V gave up 2 bases and J gave up 5 bases, with 12 bases separating them. CDR3 nucleotide sequence: TGTGCCAGCAGCCAACAACAGGGAGTGACCGGGGAGCTGTTTTTT. It yields the protein CASSQQQGVTGELFF.

The chain couples TRBV7-2 to TRBJ2-7; no firm D call. Per the germline V gene, CDR1 is SGHTA and CDR2 is FQGNSA. V lost 2 bases and J lost 5, with 10 bases in between. The CDR3 length is 13 residues. The CDR3 loop reads CASSLSRLHEQYF. In nucleotides, the CDR3 is TGTGCCAGCAGCTTAAGCAGGCTCCACGAGCAGTACTTC.